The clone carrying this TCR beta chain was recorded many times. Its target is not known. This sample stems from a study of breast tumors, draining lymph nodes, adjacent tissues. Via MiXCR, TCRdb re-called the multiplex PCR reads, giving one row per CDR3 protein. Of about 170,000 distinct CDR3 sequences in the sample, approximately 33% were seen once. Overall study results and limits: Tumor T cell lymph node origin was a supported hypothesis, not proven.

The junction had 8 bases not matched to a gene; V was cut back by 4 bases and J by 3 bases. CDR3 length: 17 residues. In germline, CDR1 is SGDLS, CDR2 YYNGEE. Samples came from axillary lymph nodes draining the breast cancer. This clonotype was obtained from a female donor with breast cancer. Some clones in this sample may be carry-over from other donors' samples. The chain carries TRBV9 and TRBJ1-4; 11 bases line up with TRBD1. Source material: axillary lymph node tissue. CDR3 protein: CASSPGQGARANEKLFF. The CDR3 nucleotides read TGTGCCAGCAGCCCAGGACAGGGGGCGCGGGCTAATGAAAAACTGTTTTTT.